The clone carrying this TCR beta chain has more than one count but fewer than ten. Every patient experienced relapse after autologous stem cell transplantation, and brentuximab vedotin exposure varied. The CDR3 is made up of 17 amino acids. The germline V gene encodes CDR1 LNHDA and CDR2 SQIVND (reference sequence). V dropped 3 bases and J dropped 7 bases, with 19 bases sitting between them. Data came from immunoSEQ multiplex PCR; TCRdb stores just in-frame clones and leaves some out. The sample holds just over 35,000 clones, 69% seen once. This sample is drawn from a study of PD-1 blockade in classical Hodgkin lymphoma.

The specimen comprised peripheral blood mononuclear cells (PBMCs), sampled before the second cycle of nivolumab. The sequence was obtained from a human donor with classical Hodgkin lymphoma. The J gene is TRBJ1-6, the V gene TRBV19, with TRBD1 as a possible D gene (5 bases). CDR3 region: CASSINGAASGNSPLHF. DNA of the CDR3: TGTGCCAGTAGTATTAATGGGGCAGCCTCGGGGAATTCACCCCTCCACTTT.